Below are 7 T cell receptor beta chains sequenced from a single sample in a study of T cells after yellow fever vaccination. TCRdb fed the 5' RACE reads into MiXCR, producing one record per CDR3 protein. Among approximately 300,000 distinct CDR3 sequences listed, over 8% were seen once. The sequenced sample was PBMCs, obtained on the day of the first yellow fever vaccination. These receptors all stem from a man between 18 and 35 years old who received the YFV17D yellow fever vaccine.

This clonotype was detected ten times or more. The chain links TRBV12-3 or TRBV12-4 to TRBJ2-3; the D gene is possibly TRBD2 (5 bases). The CDR3 extends over 13 amino acids. The V and J ends lost 1 base and 6 bases respectively, with 8 bases between them. The CDR3: CASSLGRGDTQYF. The CDR3 DNA follows: TGTGCCAGCAGTTTAGGTCGCGGGGATACGCAGTATTTT.

This clonotype occurred a few times. The genes are TRBV4-1 and TRBJ1-5; a weak D match, TRBD1 (6 bases). The CDR3 has 16 amino acids. Trimming took off 5 bases at V and 5 bases at J, with 19 bases between the two ends. Germline V gene sequence: CDR1 MGHRA, CDR2 YSYEKL. The CDR3 reads CASSAVSGRGDQPQHF. CDR3 DNA: TGCGCCAGCAGCGCCGTTTCGGGCAGGGGCGATCAGCCCCAGCATTTT.

This clonotype was seen ten or more times. The chain uses TRBV12-3 or TRBV12-4 and TRBJ2-2; TRBD2 matches 13 bases. The CDR3 runs 17 residues. V trimming: 3 bases; J trimming: 4 bases; junction bases outside the gene matches: 5. CDR3 protein: CASSLTSGGPGTGELFF. The CDR3 bases are TGTGCCAGCAGTTTGACTAGCGGGGGGCCGGGCACCGGGGAGCTGTTTTTT.

This clonotype was counted between two and nine times. The rearrangement joins TRBV6-2 or TRBV6-3 to TRBJ2-3, with TRBD1 identical over 8 bases. CDR3 length equals 17 residues. Trimming took 8 bases from V and 2 from J; bases not matched to a gene: 15. Germline V gene data show CDR1 as MNHEY and CDR2 as SVGEGT. The CDR3 region has the DNA TGTGCCAGCTCATATCCGGCCGGGCAGGGGGCCACAGATACGCAGTATTTT. It translates to CASSYPAGQGATDTQYF.

This clonotype occurred a few times. V is TRBV6-5 and J is TRBJ1-2; weak D call: TRBD1 (5 bases). CDR1 is MNHEY and CDR2 is SVGAGI in the germline V gene. The CDR3 contains 15 residues. The V end was cut by 0 bases, the J end by 4 bases, with 12 bases between. The CDR3 sequence is CASSYSGGDGYGYTF. In DNA form, the CDR3 reads TGTGCCAGCAGTTACTCAGGAGGGGATGGCTATGGCTACACCTTC.

This clonotype has only a few counts. The chain carries TRBV6-2 or TRBV6-3 and TRBJ2-7; D not certain. Germline V gives CDR1 MNHEY, CDR2 SVGEGT. This CDR3 has 14 amino acids. V was trimmed by 8 bases and J by 3 bases, leaving 17 bases between them. CDR3 loop: CASGFTTVIYEQYF. The CDR3, as DNA: TGTGCCAGCGGATTTACGACGGTTATCTACGAGCAGTACTTC.

Comment on this clonotype: Relative to the germline gene, one junction end is altered; a read error may explain this. This chain connects TRBV5-1 to TRBJ1-1; D is ambiguous. Germline V gives CDR1 SGHRS, CDR2 YFSETQ. The CDR3 extends over 14 amino acids. For the CDR3, the DNA is TGCGCTAGCAGCTTGTACAGACAGAACACTGAAGCTTTCTTT. Protein: CASSLYRQNTEAFF. The full variable domain, its missing parts supplied by reference TRBV5-1 and TRBJ1-1, is KAGVTQTPRYLIKTRGQQVTLSCSPISGHRSVSWYQQTPGQGLQFLFEYFSETQRNKGNFPGRFSGRQFSNSRSEMNVSTLELGDSALYLCASSLYRQNTEAFFGQGTRLTVV.